This TCR beta chain was obtained from a study of early T cells in non-severe SARS-CoV-2 infection. Study-wide results and limits: Private and CD4 specificities were missed by VDJdb matching, which favored anti-spike CD8 responses.

Each cDNA molecule carried a unique molecular identifier. TCRdb itself ran the 5' RACE reads through MiXCR, one entry per CDR3 protein. The table lists roughly 93,000 distinct CDR3 sequences, more than 9.5% of them singletons. This CDR3 has 15 residues. CDR1 and CDR2 from the germline V gene are SGHNT and YENEEA. V shed 3 bases and J 6 bases; nucleotides not matched to a gene: 5. Note on this clonotype: Its specificity is unknown. One base away lies a much larger clone, so this may be a sequencing read error.

The sequence came from an adult who was a healthcare worker with PCR-confirmed SARS-CoV-2 infection or an uninfected control (not recorded which). This chain links TRBV11-3 with TRBJ2-1; 10 bases are a match to TRBD2. Sequencing was carried out using whole blood. CDR3 nucleotides: TGTGCCAGCAGCTTCGGACTAGCGGACCGCAATGAGCAGTTCTTC. Protein sequence: CASSFGLADRNEQFF.